This T cell receptor beta chain was observed in a study of regulatory T cells in long-lasting Graves disease. Through Arm-PCR of CDR3 regions and iRepertoire HTBI primers, TCR beta libraries were built. TCRdb processed the multiplex PCR reads anew with MiXCR; each CDR3 protein has one entry. The table includes a few hundred thousand distinct CDR3 sequences, about 19% detected once. As for time point: newly diagnosed GD, antithyroid drugs for less than 3 months. Making the TCR library involved RNA that had been extracted from PBMCs. All patients originated from an endocrinology department located in Xi'an, China. This clonotype was observed at least ten times. Here the sequenced sample was peripheral blood mononuclear cells (PBMCs), taken at new diagnosis, from a patient treated with antithyroid drugs. The sequence derives from a female donor with Graves disease.

The CDR3 is CASILLVTQYF. CDR3 bases: TGTGCCAGCATTCTACTTGTTACGCAGTATTTT. The chain has TRBV2 and TRBJ2-3; D is ambiguous. Germline V gene sequence: CDR1 SNHLY, CDR2 FYNNEI. Trimming took 7 bases from V and 8 from J, leaving 10 bases between them. This CDR3 region has 11 residues.